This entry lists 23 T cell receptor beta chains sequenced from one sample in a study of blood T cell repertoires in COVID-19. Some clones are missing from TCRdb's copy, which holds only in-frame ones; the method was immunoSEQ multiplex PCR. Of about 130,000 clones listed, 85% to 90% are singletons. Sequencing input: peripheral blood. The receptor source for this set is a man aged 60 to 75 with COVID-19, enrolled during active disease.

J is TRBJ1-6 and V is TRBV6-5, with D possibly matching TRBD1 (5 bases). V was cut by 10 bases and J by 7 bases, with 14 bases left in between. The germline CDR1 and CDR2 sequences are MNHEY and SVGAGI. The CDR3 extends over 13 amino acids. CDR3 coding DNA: TGTGCCATAGGGGCCGCCCTGAATTCACCCCTCCACTTT. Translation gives CAIGAALNSPLHF.

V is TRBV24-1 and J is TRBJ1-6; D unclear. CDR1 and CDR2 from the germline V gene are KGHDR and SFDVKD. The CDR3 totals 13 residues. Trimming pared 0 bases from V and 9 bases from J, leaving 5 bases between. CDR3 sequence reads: CATSDLRSSPLHF. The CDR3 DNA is TGTGCCACCAGTGATTTGCGGTCTTCACCCCTCCACTTT.

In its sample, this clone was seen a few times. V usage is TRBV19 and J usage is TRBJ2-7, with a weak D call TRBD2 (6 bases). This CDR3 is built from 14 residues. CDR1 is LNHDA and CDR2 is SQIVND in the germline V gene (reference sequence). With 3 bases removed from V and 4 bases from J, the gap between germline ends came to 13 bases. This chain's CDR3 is CASSIQGGGYEQYF. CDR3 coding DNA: TGTGCCAGTAGTATTCAGGGAGGTGGGTACGAGCAGTACTTC.

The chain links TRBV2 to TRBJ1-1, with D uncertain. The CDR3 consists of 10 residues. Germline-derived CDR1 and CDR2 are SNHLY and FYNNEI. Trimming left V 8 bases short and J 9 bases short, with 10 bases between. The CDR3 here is CASGSFKAFF. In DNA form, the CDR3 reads TGTGCCAGCGGGAGCTTCAAAGCTTTCTTT. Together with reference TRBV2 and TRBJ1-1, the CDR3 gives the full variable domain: EPEVTQTPSHQVTQMGQEVILRCVPISNHLYFYWYRQILGQKVEFLVSFYNNEISEKSEIFDDQFSVERPDGSNFTLKIRSTKLEDSAMYFCASGSFKAFFGQGTRLTVV.

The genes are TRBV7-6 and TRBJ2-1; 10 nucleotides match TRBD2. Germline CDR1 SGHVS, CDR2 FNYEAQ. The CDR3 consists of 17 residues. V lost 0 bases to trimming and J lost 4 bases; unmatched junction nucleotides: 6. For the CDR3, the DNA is TGTGCCAGCAGCTTAGCCTCCGGGACTAGCGCATACAATGAGCAGTTCTTC. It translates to CASSLASGTSAYNEQFF.

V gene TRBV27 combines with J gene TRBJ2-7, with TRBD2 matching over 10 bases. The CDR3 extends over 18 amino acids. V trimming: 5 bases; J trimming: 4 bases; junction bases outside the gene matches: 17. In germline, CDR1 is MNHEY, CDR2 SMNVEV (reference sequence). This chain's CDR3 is CASSRRDPIAGGLYEQYF. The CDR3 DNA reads TGTGCCAGCAGTCGGCGGGACCCAATAGCGGGGGGCCTTTACGAGCAGTACTTC.

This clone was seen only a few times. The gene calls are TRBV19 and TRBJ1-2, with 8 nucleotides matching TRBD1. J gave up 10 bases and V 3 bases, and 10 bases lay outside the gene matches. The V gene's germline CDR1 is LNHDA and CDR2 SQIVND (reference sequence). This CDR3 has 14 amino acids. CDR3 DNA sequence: TGTGCCAGTAGTATGATGGGGACAGGTGAATCCTACACCTTC. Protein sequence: CASSMMGTGESYTF.

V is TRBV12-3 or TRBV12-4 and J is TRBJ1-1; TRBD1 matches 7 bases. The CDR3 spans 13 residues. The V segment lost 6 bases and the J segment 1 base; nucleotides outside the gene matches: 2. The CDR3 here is CASRGGWNTEAFF. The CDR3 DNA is TGTGCCAGCAGAGGGGGCTGGAACACTGAAGCTTTCTTT.

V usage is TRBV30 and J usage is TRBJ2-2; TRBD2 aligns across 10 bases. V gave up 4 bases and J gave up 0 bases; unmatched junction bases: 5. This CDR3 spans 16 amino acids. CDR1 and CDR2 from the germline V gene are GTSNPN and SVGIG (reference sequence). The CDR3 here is CAWNPAGGANTGELFF. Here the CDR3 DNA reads TGTGCCTGGAATCCAGCGGGGGGGGCGAACACCGGGGAGCTGTTTTTT. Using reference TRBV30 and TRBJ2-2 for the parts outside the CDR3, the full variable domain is SQTIHQWPATLVQPVGSPLSLECTVEGTSNPNLYWYRQAAGRGLQLLFYSVGIGQISSEVPQNLSASRPQDRQFILSSKKLLLSDSGFYLCAWNPAGGANTGELFFGEGSRLTVL.

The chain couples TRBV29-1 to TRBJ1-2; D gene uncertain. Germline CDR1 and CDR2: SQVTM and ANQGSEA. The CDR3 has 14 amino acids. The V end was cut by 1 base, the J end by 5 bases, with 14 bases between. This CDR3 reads CSVEGSFPTYGYTF. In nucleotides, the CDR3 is TGCAGCGTTGAAGGATCCTTCCCAACTTATGGCTACACCTTC.

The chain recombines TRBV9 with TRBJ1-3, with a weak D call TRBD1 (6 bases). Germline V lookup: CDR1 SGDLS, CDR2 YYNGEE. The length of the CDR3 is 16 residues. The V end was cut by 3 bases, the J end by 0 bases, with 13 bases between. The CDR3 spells CASSERTARSGNTIYF. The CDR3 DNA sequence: TGTGCCAGCAGCGAGAGGACAGCCCGCTCTGGAAACACCATATATTTT.

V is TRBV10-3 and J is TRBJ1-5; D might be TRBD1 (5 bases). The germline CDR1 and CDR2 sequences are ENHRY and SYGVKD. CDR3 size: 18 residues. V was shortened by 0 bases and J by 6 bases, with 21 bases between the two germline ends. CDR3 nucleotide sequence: TGTGCCATCAGTGAGTCGGGGCGTAGCATCCCCACAAGTCAGCCCCAGCATTTT. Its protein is CAISESGRSIPTSQPQHF.

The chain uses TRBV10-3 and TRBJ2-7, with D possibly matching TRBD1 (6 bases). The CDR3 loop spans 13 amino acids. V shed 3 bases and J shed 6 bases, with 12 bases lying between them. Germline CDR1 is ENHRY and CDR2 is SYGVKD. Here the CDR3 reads CAISDGIQGEQYF. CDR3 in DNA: TGTGCCATCAGTGACGGGATACAGGGCGAGCAGTACTTC.

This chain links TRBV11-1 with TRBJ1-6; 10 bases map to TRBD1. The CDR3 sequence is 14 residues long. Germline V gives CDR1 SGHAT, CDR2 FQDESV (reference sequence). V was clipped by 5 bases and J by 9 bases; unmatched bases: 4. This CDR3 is CASSPDRGSSPLHF. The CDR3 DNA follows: TGTGCCAGCAGCCCGGACAGGGGGAGTTCACCCCTCCACTTT.

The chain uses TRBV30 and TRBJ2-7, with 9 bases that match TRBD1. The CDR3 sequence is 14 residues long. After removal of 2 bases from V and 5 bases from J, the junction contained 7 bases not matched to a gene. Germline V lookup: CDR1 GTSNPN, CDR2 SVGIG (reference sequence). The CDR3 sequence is CAWSPGQGGNEQYF. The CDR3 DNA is TGTGCCTGGAGTCCGGGACAGGGAGGCAACGAGCAGTACTTC.

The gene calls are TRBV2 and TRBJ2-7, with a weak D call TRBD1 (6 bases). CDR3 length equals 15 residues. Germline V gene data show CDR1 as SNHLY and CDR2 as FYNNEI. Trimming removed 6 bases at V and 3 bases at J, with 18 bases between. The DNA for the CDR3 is TGTGCCAGCAGCCCTCCGCCAGGGGAGATCTACGAGCAGTACTTC. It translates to CASSPPPGEIYEQYF.

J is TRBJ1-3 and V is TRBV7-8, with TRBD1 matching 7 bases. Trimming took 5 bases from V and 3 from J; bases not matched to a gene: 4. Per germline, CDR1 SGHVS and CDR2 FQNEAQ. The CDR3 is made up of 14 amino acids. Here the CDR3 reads CASSLTGVGNTIYF. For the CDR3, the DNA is TGTGCCAGCAGCCTAACAGGGGTTGGAAACACCATATATTTT.

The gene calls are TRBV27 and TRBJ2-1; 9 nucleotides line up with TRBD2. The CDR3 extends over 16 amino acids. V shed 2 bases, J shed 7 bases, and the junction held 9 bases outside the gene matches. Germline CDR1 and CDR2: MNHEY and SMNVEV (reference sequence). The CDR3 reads CASSLKLASGVNEQFF. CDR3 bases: TGTGCCAGCAGTTTAAAGTTGGCTAGCGGGGTGAATGAGCAGTTCTTC.

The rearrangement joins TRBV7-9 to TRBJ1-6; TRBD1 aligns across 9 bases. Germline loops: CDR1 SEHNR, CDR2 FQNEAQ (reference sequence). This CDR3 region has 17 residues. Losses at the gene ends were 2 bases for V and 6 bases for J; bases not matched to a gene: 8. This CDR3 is CASSLSVTGGLNSPLHF. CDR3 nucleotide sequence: TGTGCCAGCAGCTTATCTGTGACAGGGGGACTTAATTCACCCCTCCACTTT.

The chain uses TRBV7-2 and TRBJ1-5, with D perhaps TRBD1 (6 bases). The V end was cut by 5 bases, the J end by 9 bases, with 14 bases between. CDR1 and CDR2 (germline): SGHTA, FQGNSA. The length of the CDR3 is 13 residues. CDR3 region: CASSRPMTGPQHF. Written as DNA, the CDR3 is TGTGCCAGCAGCCGACCAATGACAGGGCCCCAGCATTTT.

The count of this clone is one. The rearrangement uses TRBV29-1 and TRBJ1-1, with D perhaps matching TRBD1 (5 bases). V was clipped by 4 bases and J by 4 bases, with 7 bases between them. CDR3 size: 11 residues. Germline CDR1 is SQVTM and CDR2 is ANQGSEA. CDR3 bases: TGCAGCGTTGTGGGGGGCACTGAAGCTTTCTTT. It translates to CSVVGGTEAFF.

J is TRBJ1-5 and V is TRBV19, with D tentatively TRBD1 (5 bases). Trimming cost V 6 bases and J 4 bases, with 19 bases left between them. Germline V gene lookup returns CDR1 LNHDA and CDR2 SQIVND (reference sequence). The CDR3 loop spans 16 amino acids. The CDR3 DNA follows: TGTGCCAGTAGCCCGTCTAGGGACGGACTAAATCAGCCCCAGCATTTT. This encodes CASSPSRDGLNQPQHF.

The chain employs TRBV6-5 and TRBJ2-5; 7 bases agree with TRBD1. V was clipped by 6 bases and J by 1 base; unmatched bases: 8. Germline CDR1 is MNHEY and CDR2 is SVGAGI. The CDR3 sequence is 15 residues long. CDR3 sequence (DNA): TGTGCCAGCAGAACCCGGGGACAGAGCCAAGAGACCCAGTACTTC. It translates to CASRTRGQSQETQYF.